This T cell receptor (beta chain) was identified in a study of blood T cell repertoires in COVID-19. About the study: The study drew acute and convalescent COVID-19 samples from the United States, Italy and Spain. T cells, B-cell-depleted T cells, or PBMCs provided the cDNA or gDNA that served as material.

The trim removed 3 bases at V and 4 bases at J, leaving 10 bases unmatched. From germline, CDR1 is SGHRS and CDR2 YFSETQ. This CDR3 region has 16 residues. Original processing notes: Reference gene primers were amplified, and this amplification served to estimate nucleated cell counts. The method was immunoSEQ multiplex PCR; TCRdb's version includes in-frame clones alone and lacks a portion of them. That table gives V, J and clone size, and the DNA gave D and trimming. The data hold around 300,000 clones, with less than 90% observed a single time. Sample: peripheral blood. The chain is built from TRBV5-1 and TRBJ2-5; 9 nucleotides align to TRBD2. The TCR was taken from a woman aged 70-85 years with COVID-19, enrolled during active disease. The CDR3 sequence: CASSSTGTSTGETQYF. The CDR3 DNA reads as TGCGCCAGCAGCTCTACCGGGACTAGCACGGGAGAGACCCAGTACTTC.